The TCR beta chain described here comes from a study of T cells in Graves' hyperthyroidism and ophthalmopathy. Study findings and constraints: In validation, the model predicted ophthalmopathy. These predictions came a median approximately six months before onset.

The CDR3 totals 14 residues. Germline V gives CDR1 SGHNT, CDR2 YENEEA. Concerning this clonotype itself: No antigen is known for it. This may stem from a read error, because a much larger clone lies one nucleotide away.

TCR beta CDR3 sequences were amplified from RNA transcripts. An initial round of RT-PCR targeting the TCR CDR3 relied on the HTBI primer set. MiXCR was run by TCRdb on the multiplex PCR reads, yielding one entry per CDR3 protein. The profile shows around 100,000 distinct CDR3 sequences, roughly 44% of them singletons. Each patient was aged 18 to 65 and had newly diagnosed hyperthyroidism of under 2 months' duration. The authors took PBMCs from roughly 10 ml fresh peripheral blood. The clonotype comes from a man between 40 and 49 years old with Graves' hyperthyroidism. The rearrangement joins TRBV11-3 to TRBJ2-5, with TRBD1 as a possible D gene (5 bases). The sequenced sample was blood. The CDR3 protein is CASSLEDIQEAQYF. In DNA form, the CDR3 reads TGTGCCAGCAGCTTAGAGGACATCCAAGAGGCCCAGTACTTC.